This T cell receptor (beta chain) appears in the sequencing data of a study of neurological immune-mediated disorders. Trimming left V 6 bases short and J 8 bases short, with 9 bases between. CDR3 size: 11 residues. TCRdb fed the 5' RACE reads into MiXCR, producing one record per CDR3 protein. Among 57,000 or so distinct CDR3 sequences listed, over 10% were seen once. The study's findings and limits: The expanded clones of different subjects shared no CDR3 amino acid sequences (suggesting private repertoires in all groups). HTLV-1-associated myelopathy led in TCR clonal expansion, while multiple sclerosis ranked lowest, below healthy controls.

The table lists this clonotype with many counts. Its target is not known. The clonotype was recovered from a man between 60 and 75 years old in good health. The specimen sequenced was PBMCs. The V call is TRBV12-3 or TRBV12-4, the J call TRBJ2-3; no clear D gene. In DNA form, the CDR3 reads TGTGCCAGCAGCCGTACGGTTACGCAGTATTTT. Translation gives CASSRTVTQYF.